The clone carrying this T cell receptor (beta chain) has at least ten counts. TCRdb reanalysed the 5' RACE reads using MiXCR and keeps one entry per CDR3 protein. This sample has about 240,000 distinct CDR3 sequences; around 8% occur once, and the top ten carry 4.5% to 5%. Germline V gene sequence: CDR1 SGHTA, CDR2 FQGNSA. V shed 0 bases and J shed 0 bases, with 8 bases lying between them. This CDR3 spans 16 amino acids. The data are from a study of CD8 T cells in ankylosing spondylitis. The rearrangement joins TRBV7-2 to TRBJ2-2, with D unresolved. The sample taken for sequencing was blood, either unsorted or a sorted T cell fraction (not recorded which). This receptor was obtained from a female donor with ankylosing spondylitis or in good health (not recorded which). In DNA, the CDR3 is TGTGCCAGCAGCTTAGCCGGCGGAACGAACACCGGGGAGCTGTTTTTT. It codes for CASSLAGGTNTGELFF.